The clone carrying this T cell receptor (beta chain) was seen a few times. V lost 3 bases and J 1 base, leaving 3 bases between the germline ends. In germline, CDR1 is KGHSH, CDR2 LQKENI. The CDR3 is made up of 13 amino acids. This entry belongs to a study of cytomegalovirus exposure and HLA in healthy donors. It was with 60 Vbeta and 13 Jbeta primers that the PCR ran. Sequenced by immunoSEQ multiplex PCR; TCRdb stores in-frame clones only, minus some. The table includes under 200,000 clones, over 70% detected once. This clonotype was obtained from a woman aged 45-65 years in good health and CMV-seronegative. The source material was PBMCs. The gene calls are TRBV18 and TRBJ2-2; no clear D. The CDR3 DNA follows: TGTGCCAGCTCACCTCTGAACACCGGGGAGCTGTTTTTT. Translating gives CASSPLNTGELFF.